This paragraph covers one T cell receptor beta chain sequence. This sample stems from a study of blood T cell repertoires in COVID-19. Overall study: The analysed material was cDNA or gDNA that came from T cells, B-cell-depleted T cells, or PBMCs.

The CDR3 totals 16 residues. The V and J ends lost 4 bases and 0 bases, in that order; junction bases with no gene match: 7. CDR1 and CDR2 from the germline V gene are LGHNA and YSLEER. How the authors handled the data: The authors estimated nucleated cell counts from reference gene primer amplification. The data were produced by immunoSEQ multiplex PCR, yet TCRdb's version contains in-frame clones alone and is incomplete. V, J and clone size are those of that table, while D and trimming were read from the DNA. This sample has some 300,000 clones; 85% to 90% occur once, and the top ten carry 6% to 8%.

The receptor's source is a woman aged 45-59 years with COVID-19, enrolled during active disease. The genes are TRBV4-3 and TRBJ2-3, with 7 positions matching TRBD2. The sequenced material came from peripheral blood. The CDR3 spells CASSLQAGSSTDTQYF. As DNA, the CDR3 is TGCGCCAGCAGCCTACAAGCGGGATCTAGCACAGATACGCAGTATTTT.